This T cell receptor beta chain was recorded in a study of T-cell memory formation after mild COVID-19. Study-wide results and limits: Clones that contracted from day 15 to 85 were balanced CD4/CD8, while later expanders leaned CD4+. Contracting CD8+ clones were enriched in EMRA, CD4+ mainly in CM and EM. For second-wave clones that peaked at day 37, SARS-CoV-2 specificity went unverified.

TCR alpha and TCR beta cDNA libraries with sample barcodes and UMIs came from 5'RACE using constant-segment primers. TCRdb reprocessed the 5' RACE reads via MiXCR and lists one record per CDR3 protein. The data show fewer than 650,000 distinct CDR3 sequences, with 15% to 20% seen just once and roughly 8% held by the top ten. The CDR3 has 16 amino acids. V was trimmed by 5 bases and J by 0 bases, leaving 11 bases between them. The germline V gene has CDR1 MNHEY and CDR2 SVGEGT. For this clonotype: Its antigen is not identified.

Source material: PBMCs or a T cell subset sorted from them (not recorded which). The receptor comes from an adult woman who had mild COVID-19 (a few samples of this study predate the infection). Cell type and time point are not known. The chain couples TRBV6-2 or TRBV6-3 to TRBJ1-6, with a tentative D call TRBD1 (5 bases). The CDR3 reads CASSALRGSYNSPLHF. As DNA, the CDR3 is TGTGCCAGCAGTGCCCTGAGGGGCTCCTATAATTCACCCCTCCACTTT.